This TCR beta chain was captured in a study of blood T cell repertoires in COVID-19. Overall study context: The cDNA or gDNA used as material had been derived from T cells, B-cell-depleted T cells, or PBMCs.

This CDR3 has 15 residues. V was shortened by 9 bases and J by 4 bases, with 20 bases between the two germline ends. The germline V gene has CDR1 ENHRY and CDR2 SYGVKD. TCRdb's table, derived via immunoSEQ multiplex PCR, lists solely in-frame clones and lacks some. The sample consists of around 140,000 clones, roughly 86% of them appearing once. Sequenced input: peripheral blood. The chain has TRBV10-3 and TRBJ2-3; a weak D match, TRBD1 (7 bases). This receptor was taken from a human donor with acute or convalescent COVID-19. The donor label of this sample is uncertain. The CDR3 loop reads CAIARQGGLADTQYF. The CDR3 nucleotides are TGTGCCATTGCCCGGCAGGGGGGTTTGGCAGATACGCAGTATTTT.